What follows is one TCR beta chain and its context. The sample originates from a study of T cells after yellow fever vaccination. Background on the study: Fractions low in cell number were prepared with SMART-Seq v4 Ultra Low Input.

TCRdb re-derived calls from the 5' RACE reads in MiXCR, one entry per CDR3 protein. In the table there are about 580,000 distinct CDR3 sequences, around 16% of which are singletons. V dropped 4 bases and J dropped 1; count of bases not matched to a gene: 4. The CDR3 is made up of 15 amino acids. CDR1 and CDR2 from the germline V gene are SGHRS and YFSETQ. The sequence came from a man aged 18 to 35 who received the YFV17D yellow fever vaccine. The starting material was PBMCs, obtained around 5 days after the first yellow fever vaccination. This chain connects TRBV5-1 to TRBJ2-3, with 9 bases that match TRBD1. The CDR3 is CASSPQGAGTDTQYF. CDR3 bases: TGCGCCAGCAGCCCACAGGGGGCCGGCACAGATACGCAGTATTTT.